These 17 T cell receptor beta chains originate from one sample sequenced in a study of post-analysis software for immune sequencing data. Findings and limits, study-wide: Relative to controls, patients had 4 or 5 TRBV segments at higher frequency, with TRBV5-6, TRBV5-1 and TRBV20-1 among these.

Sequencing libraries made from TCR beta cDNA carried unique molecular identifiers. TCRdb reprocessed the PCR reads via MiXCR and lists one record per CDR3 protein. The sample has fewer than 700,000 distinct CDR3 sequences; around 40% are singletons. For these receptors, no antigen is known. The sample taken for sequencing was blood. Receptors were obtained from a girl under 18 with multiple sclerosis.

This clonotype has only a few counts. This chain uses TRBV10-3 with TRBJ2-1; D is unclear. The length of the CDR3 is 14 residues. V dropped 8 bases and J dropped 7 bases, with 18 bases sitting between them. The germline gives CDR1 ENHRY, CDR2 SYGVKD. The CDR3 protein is CAIRRDGPRNEQFF. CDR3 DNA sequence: TGTGCCATCCGGCGCGACGGGCCCCGAAATGAGCAGTTCTTC.

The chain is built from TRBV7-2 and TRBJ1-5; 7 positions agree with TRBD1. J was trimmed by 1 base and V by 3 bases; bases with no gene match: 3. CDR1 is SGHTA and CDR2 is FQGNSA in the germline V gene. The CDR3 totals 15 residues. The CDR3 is CASSFKTGSNQPQHF. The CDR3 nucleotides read TGTGCCAGCAGCTTTAAGACAGGGAGCAATCAGCCCCAGCATTTT.

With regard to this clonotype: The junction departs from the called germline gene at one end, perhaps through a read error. The CDR3 region is CAGSGQAGYEQYF. The DNA of the CDR3 is TGTGCCGGCAGTGGTCAGGCTGGCTACGAGCAGTACTTC. J is TRBJ2-7 and V is TRBV2; no reliable D call. This CDR3 is 13 amino acids long. CDR1 is SNHLY and CDR2 is FYNNEI in the germline V gene.

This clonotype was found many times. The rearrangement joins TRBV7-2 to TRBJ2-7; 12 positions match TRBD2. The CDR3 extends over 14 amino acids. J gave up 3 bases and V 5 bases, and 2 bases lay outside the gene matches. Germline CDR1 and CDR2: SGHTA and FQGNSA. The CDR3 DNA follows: TGTGCCAGCAGCCCGGGACTAGCGGGCTACGAGCAGTACTTC. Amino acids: CASSPGLAGYEQYF.

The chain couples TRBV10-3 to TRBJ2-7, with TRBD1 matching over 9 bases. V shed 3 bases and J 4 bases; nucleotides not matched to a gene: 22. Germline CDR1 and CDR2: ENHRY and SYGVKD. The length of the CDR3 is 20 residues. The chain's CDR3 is CAISDFSDRGPGGSQYEQYF. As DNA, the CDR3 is TGTGCCATCAGTGACTTTTCGGACAGGGGCCCCGGTGGGAGTCAATACGAGCAGTACTTC.

The CDR3 DNA reads TGCGCCAGCAGCTTATCCGGGACAGGGAAGGAGACCCAGTACTTC. Translated, it gives CASSLSGTGKETQYF. The rearrangement joins TRBV5-1 to TRBJ2-5, with TRBD1 matching 9 bases. Germline V CDR1 and CDR2: SGHRS, YFSETQ. V lost 2 bases, J lost 5 bases, and 7 bases stayed unmatched. This CDR3 has 15 residues.

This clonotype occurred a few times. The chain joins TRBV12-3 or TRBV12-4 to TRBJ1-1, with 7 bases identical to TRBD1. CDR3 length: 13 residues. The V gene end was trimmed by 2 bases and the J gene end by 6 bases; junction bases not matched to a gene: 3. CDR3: CASSLKGASEAFF. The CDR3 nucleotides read TGTGCCAGCAGTTTAAAGGGGGCCTCTGAAGCTTTCTTT.

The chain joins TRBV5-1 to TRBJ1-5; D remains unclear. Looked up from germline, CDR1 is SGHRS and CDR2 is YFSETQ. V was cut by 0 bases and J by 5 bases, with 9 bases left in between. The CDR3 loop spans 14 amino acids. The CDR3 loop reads CASSLDGTYQPQHF. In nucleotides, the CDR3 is TGCGCCAGCAGCTTGGATGGCACCTATCAGCCCCAGCATTTT.

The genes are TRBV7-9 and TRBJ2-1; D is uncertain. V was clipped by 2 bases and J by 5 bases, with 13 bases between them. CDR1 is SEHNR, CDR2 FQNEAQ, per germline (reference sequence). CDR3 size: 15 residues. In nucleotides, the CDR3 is TGTGCCAGCAGCTTACCGACCCACTTTGACAATGAGCAGTTCTTC. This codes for CASSLPTHFDNEQFF.

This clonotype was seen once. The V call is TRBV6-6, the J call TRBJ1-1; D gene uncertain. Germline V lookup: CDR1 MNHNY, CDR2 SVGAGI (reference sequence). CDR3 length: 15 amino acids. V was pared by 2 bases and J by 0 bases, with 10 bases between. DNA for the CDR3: TGTGCCAGCAGTTACGCAGATACAATGAACACTGAAGCTTTCTTT. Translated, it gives CASSYADTMNTEAFF.

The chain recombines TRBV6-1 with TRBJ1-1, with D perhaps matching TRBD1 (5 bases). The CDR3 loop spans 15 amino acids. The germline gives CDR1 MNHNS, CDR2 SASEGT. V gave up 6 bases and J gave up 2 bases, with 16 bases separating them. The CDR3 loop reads CASSRSRELNTEAFF. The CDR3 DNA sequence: TGTGCCAGCAGCCGAAGCAGGGAGTTAAACACTGAAGCTTTCTTT.

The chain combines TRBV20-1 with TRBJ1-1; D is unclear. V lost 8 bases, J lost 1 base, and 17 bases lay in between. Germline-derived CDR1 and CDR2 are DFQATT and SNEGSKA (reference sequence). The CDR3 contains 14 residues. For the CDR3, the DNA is TGCAGTCCTTCCGCTGGGATGAGGAACACTGAAGCTTTCTTT. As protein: CSPSAGMRNTEAFF.

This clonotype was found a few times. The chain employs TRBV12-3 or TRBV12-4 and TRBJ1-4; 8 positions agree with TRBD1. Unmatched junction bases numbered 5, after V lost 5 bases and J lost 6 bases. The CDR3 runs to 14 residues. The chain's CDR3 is CASSQQGEDEKLFF. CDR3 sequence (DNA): TGTGCCAGCAGTCAACAGGGGGAAGATGAAAAACTGTTTTTT.

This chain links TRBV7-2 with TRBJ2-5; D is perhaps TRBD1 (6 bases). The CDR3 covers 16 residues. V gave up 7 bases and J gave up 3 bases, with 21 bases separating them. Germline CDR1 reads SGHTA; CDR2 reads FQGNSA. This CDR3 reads CASTLRGGLEKETQYF. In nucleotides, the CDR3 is TGTGCCAGCACGCTCAGGGGCGGACTTGAAAAAGAGACCCAGTACTTC.

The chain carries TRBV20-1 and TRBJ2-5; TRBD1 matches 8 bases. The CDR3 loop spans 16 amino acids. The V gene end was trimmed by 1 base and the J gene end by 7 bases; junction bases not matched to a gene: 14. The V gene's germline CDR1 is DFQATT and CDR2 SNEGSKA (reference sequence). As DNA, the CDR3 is TGCAGTGCTAGAGTTACCGGGACAGGTGGGCGCGGGACCCAGTACTTC. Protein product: CSARVTGTGGRGTQYF.

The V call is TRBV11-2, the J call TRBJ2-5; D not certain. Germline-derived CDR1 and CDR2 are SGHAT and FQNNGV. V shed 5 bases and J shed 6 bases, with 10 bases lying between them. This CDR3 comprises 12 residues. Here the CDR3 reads CASSPTHQTQYF. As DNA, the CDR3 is TGTGCCAGCAGCCCTACCCATCAGACCCAGTACTTC. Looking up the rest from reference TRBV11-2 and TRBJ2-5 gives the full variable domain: EAGVAQSPRYKIIEKRQSVAFWCNPISGHATLYWYQQILGQGPKLLIQFQNNGVVDDSQLPKDRFSAERLKGVDSTLKIQPAKLEDSAVYLCASSPTHQTQYFGPGTRLLVL.

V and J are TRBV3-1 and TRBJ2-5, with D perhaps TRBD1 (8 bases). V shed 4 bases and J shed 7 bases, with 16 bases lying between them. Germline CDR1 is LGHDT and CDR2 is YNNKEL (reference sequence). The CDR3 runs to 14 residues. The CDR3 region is CASSLRTGRATQYF. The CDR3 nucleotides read TGTGCCAGCAGCCTCCGGACAGGGAGGGCGACCCAGTACTTC.